This is a list of T cell receptor beta chains from one sample in a study of vaccination and CD4 T cells after COVID-19. TCRdb reprocessed the PCR reads with MiXCR, giving one entry per CDR3 protein. The sample records about 13,000 distinct CDR3 sequences, 79% being singletons. These TCRs' antigens remain unknown. The sample was CD4+ T cells from blood, cultured in vitro. The receptors come from a human donor who had recovered from COVID-19. Each CDR3 is given with its conserved first and last residue. A D gene is named only where the DNA matches it firmly. For some rows the clone size is stated as once, few or many, or as a class when expanded; others skip it.

CDR3 DNA: TGCAGTGCGCGAACGGCGAGGAATTCACCCCTCCACTTT
CDR3 protein: CSARTARNSPLHF
J gene: TRBJ1-6
D gene: NA
CDR3 length: 13
V gene: TRBV20-1
clone size: NA

CDR3 DNA: TGCGCCAGTCGGACTAGCGGGAGCACAGATACGCAGTATTTT
CDR3 protein: CASRTSGSTDTQYF
J gene: TRBJ2-3
D gene: TRBD2
CDR3 length: 14
V gene: TRBV5-5
clone size: NA

CDR3 DNA: TGCAGTGCCCTTGACAGGGCCTCTGGAAACACCATATATTTT
CDR3 protein: CSALDRASGNTIYF
J gene: TRBJ1-3
D gene: TRBD1
CDR3 length: 14
V gene: TRBV20-1
clone size: NA

CDR3 DNA: TGTGCCAGCAGTTTAATAGGGGTGACGGCGGACACCATATATTTT
CDR3 protein: CASSLIGVTADTIYF
J gene: TRBJ1-3
D gene: NA
CDR3 length: 15
V gene: TRBV28
clone size: NA

CDR3 DNA: TGTGCCAGCAGTTACAGTAGGACAGATTCACCCCTCCACTTT
CDR3 protein: CASSYSRTDSPLHF
J gene: TRBJ1-6
D gene: NA
CDR3 length: 14
V gene: TRBV6-5
clone size: NA

CDR3 DNA: TGTGCCAGAATGAAGACTGAAGCTTTCTTT
CDR3 protein: CARMKTEAFF
J gene: TRBJ1-1
D gene: NA
CDR3 length: 10
V gene: TRBV5-3
clone size: NA

CDR3 DNA: TGTGCCAGCAGCCCACGGGGAGGGAACACCGGGGAGCTGTTTTTT
CDR3 protein: CASSPRGGNTGELFF
J gene: TRBJ2-2
D gene: NA
CDR3 length: 15
V gene: TRBV25-1
clone size: few

CDR3 DNA: TGTGCCAGCAGCCCCCAGAAGCGGGAAGGCTACAATGAGCAGTTCTTC
CDR3 protein: CASSPQKREGYNEQFF
J gene: TRBJ2-1
D gene: TRBD2
CDR3 length: 16
V gene: TRBV7-2
clone size: once

CDR3 DNA: TGTGCCAGCAGTCAACAGGCTCATAGCAATCAGCCCCAGCATTTT
CDR3 protein: CASSQQAHSNQPQHF
J gene: TRBJ1-5
D gene: NA
CDR3 length: 15
V gene: TRBV6-2/TRBV6-3
clone size: NA

CDR3 DNA: TGCAGTGCTTTGAAGGGGGGCACTGAAGCTTTCTTT
CDR3 protein: CSALKGGTEAFF
J gene: TRBJ1-1
D gene: NA
CDR3 length: 12
V gene: TRBV20-1
clone size: few

CDR3 DNA: TGTGCCACCAGGGAGACAGGGGGAAACACCGGGGAGCTGTTTTTT
CDR3 protein: CATRETGGNTGELFF
J gene: TRBJ2-2
D gene: TRBD1
CDR3 length: 15
V gene: TRBV24-1
clone size: NA

CDR3 DNA: TGTGCCAGCAGCTTAGTTACTAGCGGGAGCTACGAGCAGTACTTC
CDR3 protein: CASSLVTSGSYEQYF
J gene: TRBJ2-7
D gene: TRBD2
CDR3 length: 15
V gene: TRBV7-9
clone size: few

CDR3 DNA: TGTGCCAGCAGATCCGGCAAGGGGCCATTTCTCTATGGCTACACCTTC
CDR3 protein: CASRSGKGPFLYGYTF
J gene: TRBJ1-2
D gene: NA
CDR3 length: 16
V gene: TRBV6-1
clone size: NA

CDR3 DNA: TGTGCCAGCCAGCCTAGCGGGAGCTCCTACGAGCAGTACTTC
CDR3 protein: CASQPSGSSYEQYF
J gene: TRBJ2-7
D gene: TRBD2
CDR3 length: 14
V gene: TRBV2
clone size: NA

CDR3 DNA: TGTGCCAGCAGCCCGGGAGGGACAGGGGCGCTCGAGCAGTACTTC
CDR3 protein: CASSPGGTGALEQYF
J gene: TRBJ2-7
D gene: TRBD1
CDR3 length: 15
V gene: TRBV7-9
clone size: NA

CDR3 DNA: TGTGCCAGCAGCACCCCCGGCAGGGCCACTGAAGCTTTCTTT
CDR3 protein: CASSTPGRATEAFF
J gene: TRBJ1-1
D gene: NA
CDR3 length: 14
V gene: TRBV7-8
clone size: NA

CDR3 DNA: TGTGCCAGTAATCGTCAGGTCAGAGAAAAACTGTTTTTT
CDR3 protein: CASNRQVREKLFF
J gene: TRBJ1-4
D gene: NA
CDR3 length: 13
V gene: TRBV19
clone size: NA

CDR3 DNA: TGTGCCACCAGCACGAACAGGAGACGATACGATTCACCCCTCCACTTT
CDR3 protein: CATSTNRRRYDSPLHF
J gene: TRBJ1-6
D gene: NA
CDR3 length: 16
V gene: TRBV15
clone size: NA

CDR3 DNA: TGCAGTGCTAGCCCTAACGGAGGGGGCACTGAAGCTTTCTTT
CDR3 protein: CSASPNGGGTEAFF
J gene: TRBJ1-1
D gene: NA
CDR3 length: 14
V gene: TRBV20-1
clone size: once

CDR3 DNA: TGTGCCAGTAGTCCGCGTCGGAGCTCCTACGAGCAGTACTTC
CDR3 protein: CASSPRRSSYEQYF
J gene: TRBJ2-7
D gene: NA
CDR3 length: 14
V gene: TRBV19
clone size: NA

CDR3 DNA: TGTGCCAGCAGCTTCGTCCAGGGAGGCGGCTACACCTTC
CDR3 protein: CASSFVQGGGYTF
J gene: TRBJ1-2
D gene: NA
CDR3 length: 13
V gene: TRBV7-2
clone size: NA

CDR3 DNA: TGCAGTGCTAGAATTATCACTAAGGGTAATCAGCCCCAGCATTTT
CDR3 protein: CSARIITKGNQPQHF
J gene: TRBJ1-5
D gene: NA
CDR3 length: 15
V gene: TRBV20-1
clone size: NA

CDR3 DNA: TGTGCCAGCAGTGGTCAGTTGAACACTGAAGCTTTCTTT
CDR3 protein: CASSGQLNTEAFF
J gene: TRBJ1-1
D gene: NA
CDR3 length: 13
V gene: TRBV6-4
clone size: NA

CDR3 DNA: TGCGCCAGCAGCTCGACACTCGATTATGGCTACACCTTC
CDR3 protein: CASSSTLDYGYTF
J gene: TRBJ1-2
D gene: NA
CDR3 length: 13
V gene: TRBV5-1
clone size: once

CDR3 DNA: TGTGCCAGTAGGAAGGGACTGGCGAACACCGGGGAGCTGTTTTTT
CDR3 protein: CASRKGLANTGELFF
J gene: TRBJ2-2
D gene: NA
CDR3 length: 15
V gene: TRBV21-1
clone size: NA

CDR3 DNA: TGTGCCAGCAGTTCCGGGGGCCTCATGAACACTGAAGCTTTCTTT
CDR3 protein: CASSSGGLMNTEAFF
J gene: TRBJ1-1
D gene: NA
CDR3 length: 15
V gene: TRBV27
clone size: NA

CDR3 DNA: TGTGCCAGTGGTGGAAGAGGACAAGAGACCCAGTACTTC
CDR3 protein: CASGGRGQETQYF
J gene: TRBJ2-5
D gene: NA
CDR3 length: 13
V gene: TRBV28
clone size: NA

CDR3 DNA: TGTGCCAGCAGCTTACTCCGGACTAGCTCCTACAATGAGCAGTTCTTC
CDR3 protein: CASSLLRTSSYNEQFF
J gene: TRBJ2-1
D gene: TRBD2
CDR3 length: 16
V gene: TRBV7-2
clone size: NA

CDR3 DNA: TGTGCCAGCAGTTACGGGTCGGCCAAAAACATTCAGTACTTC
CDR3 protein: CASSYGSAKNIQYF
J gene: TRBJ2-4
D gene: NA
CDR3 length: 14
V gene: TRBV6-2/TRBV6-3
clone size: NA

CDR3 DNA: TGTGCCAGCAGCAAGGGGCATCGGACGTCCGAAGGCCCTCACGAGCAGTACTTC
CDR3 protein: CASSKGHRTSEGPHEQYF
J gene: TRBJ2-7
D gene: NA
CDR3 length: 18
V gene: TRBV21-1
clone size: NA

CDR3 DNA: TGTGCCAGCAGCGCTAGCGGGAGTTCGACCAAAAACATTCAGTACTTC
CDR3 protein: CASSASGSSTKNIQYF
J gene: TRBJ2-4
D gene: TRBD2
CDR3 length: 16
V gene: TRBV7-2
clone size: few

CDR3 DNA: TGTGCCAGTAGTACCCAGACAGGCTACACCTTC
CDR3 protein: CASSTQTGYTF
J gene: TRBJ1-2
D gene: NA
CDR3 length: 11
V gene: TRBV19
clone size: NA

CDR3 DNA: TGTGCCAGCAGTTACTCGACAGGCCTCCAAGAGACCCAGTACTTC
CDR3 protein: CASSYSTGLQETQYF
J gene: TRBJ2-5
D gene: NA
CDR3 length: 15
V gene: TRBV6-5
clone size: NA

CDR3 DNA: TGTGCCAGCAGTTCCCCGGCAGATACGCAGTATTTT
CDR3 protein: CASSSPADTQYF
J gene: TRBJ2-3
D gene: NA
CDR3 length: 12
V gene: TRBV6-5
clone size: NA

CDR3 DNA: TGCGCCAGCAACTTACGAGAGGGGGCCCAGACTGAAGCTTTCTTT
CDR3 protein: CASNLREGAQTEAFF
J gene: TRBJ1-1
D gene: TRBD1
CDR3 length: 15
V gene: TRBV4-3
clone size: few

CDR3 DNA: TGTGCCAGCAGCCCTAGCGGGCCCTACGAGCAGTACTTC
CDR3 protein: CASSPSGPYEQYF
J gene: TRBJ2-7
D gene: TRBD2
CDR3 length: 13
V gene: TRBV25-1
clone size: NA

CDR3 DNA: TGTGCCAGCAGTTACAAGGCTTTGACTGAAGCTTTCTTT
CDR3 protein: CASSYKALTEAFF
J gene: TRBJ1-1
D gene: NA
CDR3 length: 13
V gene: TRBV6-5
clone size: NA

CDR3 DNA: TGTGCCAGCAGCTTGCGGGACAGGCGGAACACTGAAGCTTTCTTT
CDR3 protein: CASSLRDRRNTEAFF
J gene: TRBJ1-1
D gene: TRBD1
CDR3 length: 15
V gene: TRBV5-4
clone size: NA

CDR3 DNA: TGTGCCACCAGTGATTCCGCTAGCGGGAGGAGTACAGATACGCAGTATTTT
CDR3 protein: CATSDSASGRSTDTQYF
J gene: TRBJ2-3
D gene: TRBD2
CDR3 length: 17
V gene: TRBV24-1
clone size: NA

CDR3 DNA: TGTGCCACCAGTCCGGGCGGGGGCGCATCTCAGCCCCAGCATTTT
CDR3 protein: CATSPGGGASQPQHF
J gene: TRBJ1-5
D gene: NA
CDR3 length: 15
V gene: TRBV24-1
clone size: few

CDR3 DNA: TGTGCCAGCAGGGGACCGGACAGGATCTTCACCATATATTTT
CDR3 protein: CASRGPDRIFTIYF
J gene: TRBJ1-3
D gene: TRBD1
CDR3 length: 14
V gene: TRBV11-2
clone size: NA

CDR3 DNA: TGTGCCACCCAGGGCATCGCTGAAGCTTTCTTT
CDR3 protein: CATQGIAEAFF
J gene: TRBJ1-1
D gene: NA
CDR3 length: 11
V gene: TRBV6-1
clone size: NA

CDR3 DNA: TGTGCCAGCAGCTTACGGGGGAACACCGGGGAGCTGTTTTTT
CDR3 protein: CASSLRGNTGELFF
J gene: TRBJ2-2
D gene: NA
CDR3 length: 14
V gene: TRBV11-3
clone size: NA

CDR3 DNA: TGTGCCAGCAGCTTGAATCTTGACGGTCTTAACTATGGCTACACCTTC
CDR3 protein: CASSLNLDGLNYGYTF
J gene: TRBJ1-2
D gene: NA
CDR3 length: 16
V gene: TRBV7-2
clone size: NA

CDR3 DNA: TGTGCCAGCAGCAAACAGGGTTATGAGCAGTACTTC
CDR3 protein: CASSKQGYEQYF
J gene: TRBJ2-7
D gene: NA
CDR3 length: 12
V gene: TRBV11-1
clone size: once

CDR3 DNA: TGTGCCAGCAGTTACTCGGGAAAACTGTTTTTT
CDR3 protein: CASSYSGKLFF
J gene: TRBJ1-4
D gene: NA
CDR3 length: 11
V gene: TRBV6-5
clone size: NA

CDR3 DNA: TGCAGTGCTAGAGATGGGGCGATGAACACTGAAGCTTTCTTT
CDR3 protein: CSARDGAMNTEAFF
J gene: TRBJ1-1
D gene: NA
CDR3 length: 14
V gene: TRBV20-1
clone size: NA

CDR3 DNA: TGTGCCAGCAGCTTCGCATATCGGGATGGCTACACCTTC
CDR3 protein: CASSFAYRDGYTF
J gene: TRBJ1-2
D gene: NA
CDR3 length: 13
V gene: TRBV7-2
clone size: NA